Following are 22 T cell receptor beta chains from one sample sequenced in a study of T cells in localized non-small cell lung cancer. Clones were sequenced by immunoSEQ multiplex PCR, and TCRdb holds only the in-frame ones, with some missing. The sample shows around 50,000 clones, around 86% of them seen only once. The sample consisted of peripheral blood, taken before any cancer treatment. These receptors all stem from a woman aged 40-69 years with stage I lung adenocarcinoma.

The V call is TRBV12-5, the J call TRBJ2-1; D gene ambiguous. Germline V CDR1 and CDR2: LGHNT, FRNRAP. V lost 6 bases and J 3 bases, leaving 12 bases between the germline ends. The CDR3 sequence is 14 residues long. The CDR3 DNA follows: TGTGCTAGTGGCCGACCTCACTACTACAATGAGCAGTTCTTC. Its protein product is CASGRPHYYNEQFF.

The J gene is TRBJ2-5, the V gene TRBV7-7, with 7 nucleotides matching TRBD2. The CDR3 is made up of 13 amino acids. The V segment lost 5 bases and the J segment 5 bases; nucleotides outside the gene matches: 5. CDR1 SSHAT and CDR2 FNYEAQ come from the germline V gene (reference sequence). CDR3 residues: CASSENSGETQYF. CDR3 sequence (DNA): TGTGCCAGCAGCGAAAATAGCGGGGAGACCCAGTACTTC.

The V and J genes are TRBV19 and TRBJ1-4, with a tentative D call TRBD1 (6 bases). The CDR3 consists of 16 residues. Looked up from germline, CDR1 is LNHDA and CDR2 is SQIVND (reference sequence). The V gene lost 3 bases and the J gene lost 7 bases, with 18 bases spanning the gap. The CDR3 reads CASSIRLGQGSEKLFF. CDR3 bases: TGTGCCAGTAGTATTCGATTGGGACAAGGCAGTGAAAAACTGTTTTTT.

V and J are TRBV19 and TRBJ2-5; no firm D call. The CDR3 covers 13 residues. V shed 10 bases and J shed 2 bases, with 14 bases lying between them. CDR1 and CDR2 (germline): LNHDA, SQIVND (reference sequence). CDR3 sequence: CATLSPAQETQYF. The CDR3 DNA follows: TGTGCCACTTTATCGCCAGCTCAAGAGACCCAGTACTTC.

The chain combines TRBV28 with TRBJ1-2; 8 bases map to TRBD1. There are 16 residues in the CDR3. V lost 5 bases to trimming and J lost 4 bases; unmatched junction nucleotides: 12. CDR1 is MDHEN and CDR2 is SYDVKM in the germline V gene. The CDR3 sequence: CASSPSGQGPFYGYTF. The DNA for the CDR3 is TGTGCCAGCAGTCCATCCGGACAGGGCCCCTTCTATGGCTACACCTTC.

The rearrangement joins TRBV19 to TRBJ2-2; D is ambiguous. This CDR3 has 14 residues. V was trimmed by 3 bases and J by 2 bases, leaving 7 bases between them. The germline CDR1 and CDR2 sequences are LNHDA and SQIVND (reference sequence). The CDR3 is CASSMPTNTGELFF. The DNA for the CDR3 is TGTGCCAGTAGTATGCCCACCAACACCGGGGAGCTGTTTTTT.

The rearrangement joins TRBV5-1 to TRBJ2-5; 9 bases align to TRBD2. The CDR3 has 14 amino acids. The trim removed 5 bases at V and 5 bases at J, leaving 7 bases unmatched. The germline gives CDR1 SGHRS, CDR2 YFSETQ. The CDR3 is CASRGGGAVETQYF. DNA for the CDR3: TGCGCCAGCAGAGGCGGGGGGGCCGTTGAGACCCAGTACTTC.

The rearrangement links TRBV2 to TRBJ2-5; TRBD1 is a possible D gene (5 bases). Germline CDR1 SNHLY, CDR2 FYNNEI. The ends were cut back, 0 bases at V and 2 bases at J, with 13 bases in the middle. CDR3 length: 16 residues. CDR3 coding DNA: TGTGCCAGCAGTGAAGCCCTAGGGGTCCGACAAGAGACCCAGTACTTC. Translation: CASSEALGVRQETQYF. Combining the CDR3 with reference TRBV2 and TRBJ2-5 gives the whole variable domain EPEVTQTPSHQVTQMGQEVILRCVPISNHLYFYWYRQILGQKVEFLVSFYNNEISEKSEIFDDQFSVERPDGSNFTLKIRSTKLEDSAMYFCASSEALGVRQETQYFGPGTRLLVL.

CDR3 bases: TGTGCCAGCAGTTTGCGGGGAACTTCACACCAGCCCCAGCATTTT. This translates into CASSLRGTSHQPQHF. V gene TRBV27 combines with J gene TRBJ1-5, with D uncertain. CDR3 size: 15 residues. Trimming took 3 bases from V and 7 from J, leaving 16 bases between them. The germline V gene encodes CDR1 MNHEY and CDR2 SMNVEV (reference sequence).

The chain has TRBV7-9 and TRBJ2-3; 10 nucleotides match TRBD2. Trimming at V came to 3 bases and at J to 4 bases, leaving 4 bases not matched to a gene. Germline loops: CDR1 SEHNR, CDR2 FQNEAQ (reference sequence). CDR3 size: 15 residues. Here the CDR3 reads CASSFGLAGADTQYF. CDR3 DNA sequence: TGTGCCAGCAGCTTTGGGCTAGCGGGAGCAGATACGCAGTATTTT.

CDR3 in amino acids: CASSYSTTGGNEQFF. The CDR3 region has the DNA TGTGCCAGCAGCTACTCCACCACAGGAGGCAATGAGCAGTTCTTC. The J gene is TRBJ2-1, the V gene TRBV28, with D perhaps being TRBD1 or TRBD2 (5 bases each). The CDR3 length is 15 residues. The V gene's germline CDR1 is MDHEN and CDR2 SYDVKM. V lost 6 bases, J lost 6 bases, and 18 bases lay in between.

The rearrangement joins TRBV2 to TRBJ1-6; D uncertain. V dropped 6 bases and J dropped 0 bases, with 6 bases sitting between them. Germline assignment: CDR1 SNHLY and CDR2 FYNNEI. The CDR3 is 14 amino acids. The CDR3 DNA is TGTGCCAGCAGACCGGACTCCTATAATTCACCCCTCCACTTT. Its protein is CASRPDSYNSPLHF.

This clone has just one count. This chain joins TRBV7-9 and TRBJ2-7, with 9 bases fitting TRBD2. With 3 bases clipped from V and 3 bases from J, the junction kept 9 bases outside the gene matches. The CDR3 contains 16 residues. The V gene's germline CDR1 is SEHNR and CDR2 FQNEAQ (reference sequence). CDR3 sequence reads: CASSFSASGTHYEQYF. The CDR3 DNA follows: TGTGCCAGCAGCTTTAGTGCTAGCGGGACACACTACGAGCAGTACTTC.

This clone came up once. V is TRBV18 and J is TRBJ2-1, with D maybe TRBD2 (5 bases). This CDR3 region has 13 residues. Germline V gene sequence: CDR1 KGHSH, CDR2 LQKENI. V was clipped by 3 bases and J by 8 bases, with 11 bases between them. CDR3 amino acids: CASSPLRRDEQFF. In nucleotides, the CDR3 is TGTGCCAGCTCACCCCTTAGGCGGGATGAGCAGTTCTTC. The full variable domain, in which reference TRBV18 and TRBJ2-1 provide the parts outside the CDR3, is NAGVMQNPRHLVRRRGQEARLRCSPMKGHSHVYWYRQLPEEGLKFMVYLQKENIIDESGMPKERFSAEFPKEGPSILRIQQVVRGDSAAYFCASSPLRRDEQFFGPGTRLTVL.

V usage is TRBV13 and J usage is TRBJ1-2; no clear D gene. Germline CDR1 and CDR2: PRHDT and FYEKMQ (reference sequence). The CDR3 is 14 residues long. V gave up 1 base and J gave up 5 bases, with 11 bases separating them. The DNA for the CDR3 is TGTGCCAGCAGCTTAGAACAGAGGAAATATGGCTACACCTTC. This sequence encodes CASSLEQRKYGYTF. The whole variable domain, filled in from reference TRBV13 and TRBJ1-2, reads AAGVIQSPRHLIKEKRETATLKCYPIPRHDTVYWYQQGPGQDPQFLISFYEKMQSDKGSIPDRFSAQQFSDYHSELNMSSLELGDSALYFCASSLEQRKYGYTFGSGTRLTVV.

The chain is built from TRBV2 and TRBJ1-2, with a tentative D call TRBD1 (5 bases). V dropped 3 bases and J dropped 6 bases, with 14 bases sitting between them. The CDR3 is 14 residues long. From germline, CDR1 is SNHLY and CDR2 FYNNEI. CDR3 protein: CASSEEGSGHGYTF. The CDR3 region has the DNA TGTGCCAGCAGTGAGGAGGGGTCGGGGCATGGCTACACCTTC.

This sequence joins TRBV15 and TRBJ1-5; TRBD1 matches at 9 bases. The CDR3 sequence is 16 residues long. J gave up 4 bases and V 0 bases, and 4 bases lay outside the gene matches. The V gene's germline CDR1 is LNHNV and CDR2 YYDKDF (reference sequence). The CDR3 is CATSREGGTGNQPQHF. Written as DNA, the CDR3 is TGTGCCACCAGCAGAGAGGGCGGGACAGGGAATCAGCCCCAGCATTTT.

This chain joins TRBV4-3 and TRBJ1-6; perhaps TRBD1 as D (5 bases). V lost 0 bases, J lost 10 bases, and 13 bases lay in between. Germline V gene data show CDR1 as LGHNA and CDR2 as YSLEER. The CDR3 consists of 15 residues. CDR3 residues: CASSQDRDVNSPLHF. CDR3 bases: TGCGCCAGCAGCCAAGATAGGGACGTCAACTCACCCCTCCACTTT.

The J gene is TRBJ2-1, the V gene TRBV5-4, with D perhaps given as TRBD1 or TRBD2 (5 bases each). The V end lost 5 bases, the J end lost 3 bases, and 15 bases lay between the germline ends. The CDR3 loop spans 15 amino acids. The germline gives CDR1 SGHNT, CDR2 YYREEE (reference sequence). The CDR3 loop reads CASSSLWDGYNEQFF. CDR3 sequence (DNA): TGTGCCAGCAGTTCCCTTTGGGACGGCTACAATGAGCAGTTCTTC.

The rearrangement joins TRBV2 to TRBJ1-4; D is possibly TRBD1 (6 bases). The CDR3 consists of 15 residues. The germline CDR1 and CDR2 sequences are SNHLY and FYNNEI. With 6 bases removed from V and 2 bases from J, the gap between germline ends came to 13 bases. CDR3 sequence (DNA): TGTGCCAGCAGGGAGAGGGGGGGCACTAATGAAAAACTGTTTTTT. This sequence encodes CASRERGGTNEKLFF. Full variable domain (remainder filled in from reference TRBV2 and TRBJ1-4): EPEVTQTPSHQVTQMGQEVILRCVPISNHLYFYWYRQILGQKVEFLVSFYNNEISEKSEIFDDQFSVERPDGSNFTLKIRSTKLEDSAMYFCASRERGGTNEKLFFGSGTQLSVL.

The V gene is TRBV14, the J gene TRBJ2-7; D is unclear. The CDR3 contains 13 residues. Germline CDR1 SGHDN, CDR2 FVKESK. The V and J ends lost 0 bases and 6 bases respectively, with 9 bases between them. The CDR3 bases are TGTGCCAGCAGCCAAGATTTGGCAGCCGAGCAGTACTTC. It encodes CASSQDLAAEQYF.

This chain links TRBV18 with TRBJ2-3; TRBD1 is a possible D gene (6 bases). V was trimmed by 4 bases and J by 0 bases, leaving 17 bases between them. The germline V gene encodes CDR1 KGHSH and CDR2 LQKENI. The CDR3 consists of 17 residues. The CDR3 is CASSRIPSDSSTDTQYF. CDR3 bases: TGTGCCAGCTCACGAATCCCTTCGGACAGTAGCACAGATACGCAGTATTTT.